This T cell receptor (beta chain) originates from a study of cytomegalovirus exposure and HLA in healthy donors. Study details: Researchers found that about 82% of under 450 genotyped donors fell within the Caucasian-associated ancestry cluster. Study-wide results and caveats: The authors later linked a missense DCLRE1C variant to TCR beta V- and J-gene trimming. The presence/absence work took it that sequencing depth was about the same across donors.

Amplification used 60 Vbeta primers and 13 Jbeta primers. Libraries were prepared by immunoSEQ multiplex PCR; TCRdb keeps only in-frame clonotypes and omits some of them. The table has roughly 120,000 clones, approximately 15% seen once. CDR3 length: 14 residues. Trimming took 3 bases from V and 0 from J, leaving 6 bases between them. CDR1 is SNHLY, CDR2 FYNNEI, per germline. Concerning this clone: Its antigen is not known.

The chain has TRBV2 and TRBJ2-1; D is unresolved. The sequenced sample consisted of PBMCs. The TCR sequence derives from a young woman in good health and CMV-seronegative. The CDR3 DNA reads TGTGCCAGCAGTGACCTGAGCTCCTACAATGAGCAGTTCTTC. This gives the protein CASSDLSSYNEQFF.